These 23 T cell receptor beta chains came from one sample sequenced in a study of shared clonotypes between healthy human individuals. The data were produced by immunoSEQ multiplex PCR, yet TCRdb's version contains in-frame clones alone and is incomplete. The sample lists 550,000 to 800,000 clones; around 67% were seen once. Sequencing was carried out using memory CD4+ T cells sorted from blood. The subset denotes: CD45RA-negative fraction. Receptor source: a woman under 40 in good health.

This sequence joins TRBV4-1 and TRBJ2-3; TRBD2 matches at 8 bases. J was trimmed by 4 bases and V by 0 bases; bases with no gene match: 9. Germline V gene lookup returns CDR1 MGHRA and CDR2 YSYEKL. This CDR3 is 17 amino acids long. The CDR3 DNA is TGCGCCAGCAGCCAAGAACGTAAAGCGGGGGTGTCAGATACGCAGTATTTT. Amino acid sequence: CASSQERKAGVSDTQYF.

The V gene is TRBV6-5, the J gene TRBJ2-7; tentative D call: TRBD2 (7 bases). V lost 6 bases and J 2 bases, leaving 17 bases between the germline ends. Germline lookup yields CDR1 MNHEY and CDR2 SVGAGI. The CDR3 is 15 residues long. The CDR3 loop is CASRTSGAGAYEQYF. CDR3 bases: TGTGCCAGCAGGACCTCGGGGGCGGGGGCCTACGAGCAGTACTTC.

This chain uses TRBV14 with TRBJ1-1; no clear D. V shed 0 bases and J shed 1 base, with 6 bases lying between them. Germline V gene sequence: CDR1 SGHDN, CDR2 FVKESK. The CDR3 has 14 residues. CDR3 protein: CASSQELPNTEAFF. CDR3 in DNA: TGTGCCAGCAGCCAAGAACTGCCGAACACTGAAGCTTTCTTT. Full variable domain (remainder filled in from reference TRBV14 and TRBJ1-1): EAGVTQFPSHSVIEKGQTVTLRCDPISGHDNLYWYRRVMGKEIKFLLHFVKESKQDESGMPNNRFLAERTGGTYSTLKVQPAELEDSGVYFCASSQELPNTEAFFGQGTRLTVV.

The chain has TRBV27 and TRBJ2-7; the D gene is possibly TRBD1 (6 bases). The ends were cut back, 2 bases at V and 4 bases at J, with 12 bases in the middle. This CDR3 is 14 amino acids long. Looked up from germline, CDR1 is MNHEY and CDR2 is SMNVEV (reference sequence). CDR3 bases: TGTGCCAGCAGTTTAGCCCAGGGGATGTACGAGCAGTACTTC. Encoded protein: CASSLAQGMYEQYF.

This clone showed up just a few times. The chain uses TRBV5-1 and TRBJ2-2; D is perhaps TRBD1 (5 bases). Trimming pared 3 bases from V and 0 bases from J, leaving 9 bases between. Germline lookup yields CDR1 SGHRS and CDR2 YFSETQ. CDR3 length equals 15 residues. The CDR3 bases are TGCGCCAGCAGCTCGGCGACAGCGAACACCGGGGAGCTGTTTTTT. Translating it yields CASSSATANTGELFF.

V and J are TRBV6-1 and TRBJ1-4; D is unresolved. Deletions cut 5 bases from V and 4 bases from J, with 5 bases between. The length of the CDR3 is 12 residues. CDR1 and CDR2 from the germline V gene are MNHNS and SASEGT. CDR3 amino acids: CASSLNNEKLFF. As DNA, the CDR3 is TGTGCCAGCAGTCTTAATAATGAAAAACTGTTTTTT.

Notes on this clone: A read error is possible here, since a much larger clone lies one base away. The same CDR3 also results from other DNA sequences found in this sample. CDR3 bases: TGCGCCAGCAGCCCGGGACAGGGGACAGATACGCAGTATTTT. It is translated as CASSPGQGTDTQYF. This chain connects TRBV5-1 to TRBJ2-3, with 10 bases fitting TRBD1. CDR1 is SGHRS and CDR2 is YFSETQ in the germline V gene. Trimming took 4 bases from V and 3 from J; bases not matched to a gene: 2. The CDR3 consists of 14 residues.

V gene TRBV28 combines with J gene TRBJ1-5; possibly TRBD1 for D (5 bases). The CDR3 length is 14 residues. Germline V lookup: CDR1 MDHEN, CDR2 SYDVKM. V shed 3 bases and J shed 6 bases, with 12 bases lying between them. CDR3 DNA sequence: TGTGCCAGCAGTTTCAGGCAGGGTGGTCAGCCCCAGCATTTT. Translated, it gives CASSFRQGGQPQHF.

V usage is TRBV28 and J usage is TRBJ2-7; 9 nucleotides line up with TRBD2. The ends lost 2 bases at V and 5 bases at J; junction bases unmatched: 13. Germline V gene lookup returns CDR1 MDHEN and CDR2 SYDVKM. This CDR3 is built from 17 residues. The CDR3 coding sequence is TGTGCCAGCAGTTTAATCGTAATTAGCGGGAGTTCCGACGAGCAGTACTTC. Its translation: CASSLIVISGSSDEQYF.

The rearrangement joins TRBV12-5 to TRBJ1-2; 10 bases are a match to TRBD1. Unmatched junction bases numbered 0, after V lost 1 base and J lost 4 bases. The germline gives CDR1 LGHNT, CDR2 FRNRAP. This CDR3 comprises 14 residues. The CDR3 DNA reads TGTGCTAGTGGTTTGGGGGACAGGGGCTATGGCTACACCTTC. This encodes CASGLGDRGYGYTF.

CDR3 sequence (DNA): TGTGCCAGTAGTGGTGCCGGGACAGGGTACGAGCAGTACTTC. It encodes CASSGAGTGYEQYF. The rearrangement joins TRBV19 to TRBJ2-5, with 9 positions matching TRBD1. Judging by the DNA end, TRBJ2-7 fits better; the J call may be wrong. Germline values: CDR1 LNHDA, CDR2 SQIVND (reference sequence). The CDR3 extends over 14 amino acids.

The rearrangement joins TRBV5-1 to TRBJ1-5; D not certain. The germline gives CDR1 SGHRS, CDR2 YFSETQ. The germline V and J ends were trimmed by 0 bases and 4 bases, with 11 bases remaining between them. The CDR3 is 15 residues long. The CDR3 loop is CASSLGLTGNQPQHF. The CDR3 DNA reads as TGCGCCAGCAGCTTGGGGTTGACGGGGAATCAGCCCCAGCATTTT.

This clone was recorded only once. The chain uses TRBV5-1 and TRBJ2-7, with 8 positions matching TRBD2. CDR1 and CDR2 from the germline V gene are SGHRS and YFSETQ. CDR3 size: 13 residues. V trimming: 5 bases; J trimming: 6 bases; junction bases outside the gene matches: 7. CDR3 sequence reads: CASSFEREREQYF. In nucleotides, the CDR3 is TGCGCCAGCAGTTTTGAGCGGGAGCGCGAGCAGTACTTC.

This rearrangement joins TRBV15 to TRBJ2-1; 12 bases agree with TRBD2. Germline V lookup: CDR1 LNHNV, CDR2 YYDKDF (reference sequence). The CDR3 runs 16 residues. The J segment lost 8 bases and the V segment lost 3 bases, leaving 8 bases of the junction unmatched. The CDR3 DNA reads TGTGCCACCAGCAGGGTGACTAGCGGGAGAGTCCATGAGCAGTTCTTC. Encoded protein: CATSRVTSGRVHEQFF.

The chain couples TRBV29-1 to TRBJ2-2, with D hard to call. Deletions cut 7 bases from V and 4 bases from J, with 16 bases between. Germline values: CDR1 SQVTM, CDR2 ANQGSEA. The CDR3 has 14 amino acids. The CDR3 nucleotides are TGCAGCGCGCGAGGTTCTGTAGGCACCGGGGAGCTGTTTTTT. Translation gives CSARGSVGTGELFF.

This chain links TRBV11-2 with TRBJ1-4; D call uncertain. Germline CDR1 is SGHAT and CDR2 is FQNNGV. The ends were cut back, 3 bases at V and 8 bases at J, with 7 bases in the middle. The CDR3 is 12 amino acids. In DNA form, the CDR3 reads TGTGCCAGCAGCTTTCGGAGGGAAAAACTGTTTTTT. As protein: CASSFRREKLFF.

This clone occurred a few times. The V call is TRBV27, the J call TRBJ1-5; TRBD1 might be the D (5 bases). This CDR3 is 14 amino acids long. The ends were cut back, 6 bases at V and 6 bases at J, with 15 bases in the middle. Germline lookup yields CDR1 MNHEY and CDR2 SMNVEV (reference sequence). The CDR3 DNA reads TGTGCCAGCAGCCCAATGGACACTGGTCAGCCCCAGCATTTT. It yields the protein CASSPMDTGQPQHF.

The chain is built from TRBV2 and TRBJ2-1; 10 bases are a match to TRBD1. V shed 7 bases and J 4 bases; nucleotides not matched to a gene: 7. CDR3 length equals 15 residues. Per the germline V gene, CDR1 is SNHLY and CDR2 is FYNNEI. CDR3 DNA sequence: TGTGCCAGCACGTCGTCGGGACAGGGGTACAATGAGCAGTTCTTC. This gives the protein CASTSSGQGYNEQFF.

The chain combines TRBV5-1 with TRBJ2-5; perhaps TRBD2 as D (6 bases). Trimming took 4 bases from V and 7 from J, leaving 20 bases between them. The CDR3 runs to 15 residues. Germline CDR1 SGHRS, CDR2 YFSETQ. CDR3 residues: CASSPTRGRRGTQYF. In nucleotides, the CDR3 is TGCGCCAGCAGCCCAACCCGTGGACGGCGGGGGACCCAGTACTTC.

V and J are TRBV6-5 and TRBJ1-5, with 7 bases that match TRBD1. CDR1 is MNHEY, CDR2 SVGAGI, per germline. J gave up 6 bases and V 6 bases, and 11 bases lay outside the gene matches. The CDR3 sequence is 15 residues long. The CDR3 coding sequence is TGTGCCAGCAGCGATGGGACAGCCCGGGGTCAGCCCCAGCATTTT. Its protein product is CASSDGTARGQPQHF.

The J gene is TRBJ2-5, the V gene TRBV28; 8 bases agree with TRBD2. The end of the DNA is better explained by TRBJ2-7, so the J call may be wrong. The germline CDR1 and CDR2 sequences are MDHEN and SYDVKM. CDR3 length: 14 residues. The CDR3 DNA reads TGTGCCAGCAAAATAAGCGGGAGCGGCTACGAGCAGTACTTC. It yields the protein CASKISGSGYEQYF.

V is TRBV12-5 and J is TRBJ2-3, with a tentative D call TRBD2 (6 bases). CDR3 length: 15 residues. Germline assignment: CDR1 LGHNT and CDR2 FRNRAP. The CDR3 coding sequence is TGTGGAATACATCGAACTAGCTCCTCCACAGATACGCAGTATTTT. Its protein is CGIHRTSSSTDTQYF.

The V and J genes are TRBV19 and TRBJ2-2, with a possible D match to TRBD2 (5 bases). The germline V and J ends were trimmed by 3 bases and 7 bases, with 15 bases remaining between them. This CDR3 contains 15 residues. Germline loops: CDR1 LNHDA, CDR2 SQIVND (reference sequence). CDR3 nucleotide sequence: TGTGCCAGTAGTATCTGGCAGGACTTAGGCGGGGAGCTGTTTTTT. As protein: CASSIWQDLGGELFF.